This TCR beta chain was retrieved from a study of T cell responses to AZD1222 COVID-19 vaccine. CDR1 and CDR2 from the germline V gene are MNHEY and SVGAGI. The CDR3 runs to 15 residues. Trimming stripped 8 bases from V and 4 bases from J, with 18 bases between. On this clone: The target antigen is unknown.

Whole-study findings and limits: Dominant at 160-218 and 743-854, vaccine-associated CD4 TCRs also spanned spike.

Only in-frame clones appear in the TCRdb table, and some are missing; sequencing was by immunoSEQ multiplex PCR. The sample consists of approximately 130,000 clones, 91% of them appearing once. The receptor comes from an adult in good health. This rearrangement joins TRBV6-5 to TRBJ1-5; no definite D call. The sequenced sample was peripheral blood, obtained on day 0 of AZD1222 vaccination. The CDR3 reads CASGRDGESNQPQHF. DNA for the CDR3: TGTGCCAGCGGGCGAGACGGTGAATCGAATCAGCCCCAGCATTTT.